This is a list of T cell receptor beta chains from one sample in a study of CD8 T cells in Susac syndrome. TCRdb reprocessed the immunoSEQ multiplex PCR reads with MiXCR, giving one entry per CDR3 protein. The sample consists of 150,000 to 160,000 distinct CDR3 sequences, about 94% of them appearing once. The sample was CD8+ T cells from PBMCs. These receptors all stem from a human donor with multiple sclerosis. The CDR3 runs from the conserved cysteine through the conserved F or W. Each record gives: J gene, V gene, D gene, CDR3 length, clone size, CDR3 protein, CDR3 DNA. The D gene is left open where the match is weak. Clone size is shown for a subset of rows, as once, few, many or a class of expanded clone.

TRBJ1-1	TRBV14	NA	16	NA	CASSQDGEGMNTEAFF	TGTGCCAGCAGCCAAGATGGCGAAGGGATGAACACTGAAGCTTTCTTT
TRBJ1-1	TRBV7-9	TRBD1	15	once	CASSPIGTGAKVAFF	TGTGCCAGCAGCCCAATAGGGACAGGGGCGAAGGTAGCTTTCTTT
TRBJ2-6	TRBV4-3	NA	16	NA	CASSQDGRSGANVLTF	TGCGCCAGCAGCCAAGATGGGCGCTCTGGGGCCAACGTCCTGACTTTC
TRBJ2-1	TRBV7-9	NA	15	NA	CASSLGGLQYNEQFF	TGTGCCAGCAGCTTAGGAGGACTGCAGTACAATGAGCAGTTCTTC
TRBJ2-1	TRBV12-3/TRBV12-4	NA	13	NA	CASSLVLGNEQFF	TGTGCCAGCAGTTTAGTTCTTGGTAATGAGCAGTTCTTC
TRBJ2-7	TRBV4-1	NA	18	NA	CASSHPRKGRGRAYEQYF	TGCGCCAGCAGCCACCCACGCAAGGGGCGGGGCCGCGCCTACGAGCAGTACTTC
TRBJ2-5	TRBV12-3/TRBV12-4	NA	11	once	CASSAQETQYF	TGTGCCAGCAGTGCCCAAGAGACCCAGTACTTC
TRBJ2-7	TRBV14	NA	15	NA	CASRGYRDGTYEQYF	TGTGCCAGCAGAGGATACCGGGACGGTACCTACGAGCAGTACTTC
TRBJ2-3	TRBV27	NA	13	NA	CASSLYGTDTQYF	TGTGCCAGCAGTTTATATGGCACAGATACGCAGTATTTT
TRBJ1-2	TRBV30	NA	14	NA	CAWSGQGYYYGYTF	TGTGCCTGGAGTGGTCAGGGTTACTACTATGGCTACACCTTC
TRBJ2-5	TRBV20-1	TRBD2	16	NA	CSARDFWITSEETQYF	TGCAGTGCTAGAGATTTTTGGATTACTAGCGAAGAGACCCAGTACTTC
TRBJ2-3	TRBV6-4	TRBD1	15	NA	CASSDSGQGADTQYF	TGTGCCAGCAGTGACTCGGGACAGGGGGCAGATACGCAGTATTTT
TRBJ1-5	TRBV6-2/TRBV6-3	NA	18	once	CASSYSWTQGGDNQPQHF	TGTGCCAGCAGTTACTCTTGGACCCAGGGTGGGGACAATCAGCCCCAGCATTTT
TRBJ1-2	TRBV11-2	NA	14	NA	CASSVTGRVYGYTF	TGTGCCAGCAGCGTAACAGGGAGGGTCTATGGCTACACCTTC
TRBJ1-4	TRBV12-3/TRBV12-4	TRBD1	14	NA	CASSLDRGFEKLFF	TGTGCCAGCAGTTTGGACAGGGGTTTTGAAAAACTGTTTTTT
TRBJ2-7	TRBV5-4	NA	13	NA	CASSSGNTNEQYF	TGTGCCAGCAGCTCGGGAAACACTAACGAGCAGTACTTC
TRBJ1-2	TRBV29-1	NA	15	NA	CSVFSRDTESYGYTF	TGCAGCGTTTTCTCCCGGGACACCGAGTCCTATGGCTACACCTTC
TRBJ2-1	TRBV4-2	NA	16	NA	CASSPTGVAGHNEQFF	TGTGCCAGCAGCCCGACCGGAGTTGCAGGACACAATGAGCAGTTCTTC
TRBJ2-1	TRBV6-5	TRBD1	15	NA	CASSFGQGTGNEQFF	TGTGCCAGCAGTTTCGGACAGGGGACCGGGAATGAGCAGTTCTTC
TRBJ2-3	TRBV4-1	NA	16	once	CASSQDGQGGADTQYF	TGCGCCAGCAGCCAAGATGGCCAGGGGGGGGCAGATACGCAGTATTTT
TRBJ1-2	TRBV2	NA	12	NA	CATKVGSYGYTF	TGTGCCACCAAGGTCGGGAGCTATGGCTACACCTTC
TRBJ2-7	TRBV12-3/TRBV12-4	NA	13	NA	CASSLALRVEQYF	TGTGCCAGCAGTTTAGCGCTGCGGGTCGAGCAGTACTTC
TRBJ1-1	TRBV30	NA	13	NA	CAWRPSGATEAFF	TGTGCCTGGCGGCCGTCGGGGGCTACTGAAGCTTTCTTT
TRBJ1-4	TRBV27	NA	14	NA	CASSLGTWDEKLFF	TGTGCCAGCAGTCTCGGGACATGGGATGAAAAACTGTTTTTT
TRBJ2-7	TRBV28	NA	14	NA	CASSLDSGPYEQYF	TGTGCCAGCAGTTTAGACTCAGGTCCCTACGAGCAGTACTTC
TRBJ1-6	TRBV7-9	NA	16	NA	CASSLKGDQGGSPLHF	TGTGCCAGCAGCCTGAAAGGGGATCAGGGAGGTTCACCCCTCCACTTT
TRBJ1-1	TRBV27	TRBD1	13	NA	CASRDRGNGEAFF	TGTGCCAGCAGGGACAGGGGGAATGGGGAAGCTTTCTTT
TRBJ2-1	TRBV7-6	NA	16	NA	CASSRRGRSSYNEQFF	TGTGCCAGCAGCAGACGAGGTCGGAGCTCCTACAATGAGCAGTTCTTC